The sequence of this TCR beta chain was determined in a study of blood T cell repertoires in COVID-19. Sequencing was performed with immunoSEQ multiplex PCR; in TCRdb, only in-frame clones are kept and a portion is missing. The data contain about 140,000 clones, 75% to 80% of them seen just once; the ten biggest clones take up roughly 2.9%. J lost 9 bases, V lost 7 bases, and 10 bases had no gene match. Germline V gene sequence: CDR1 SQVTM, CDR2 ANQGSEA. CDR3 length: 13 amino acids. The source material was PBMCs or T cells enriched from blood (not recorded which). This sequence originates from a woman aged 50 to 65 who had recovered from COVID-19. The chain combines TRBV29-1 with TRBJ2-1; 9 positions match TRBD1. CDR3: CSAQTSGQGEQFF. CDR3 DNA sequence: TGCAGCGCCCAAACCTCGGGACAGGGTGAGCAGTTCTTC.